Following are 5 T cell receptor beta chains from one sample sequenced in a study of blood T cell dynamics during melanoma immunotherapy. Assay used: immunoSEQ multiplex PCR; TCRdb lists only in-frame clones, some missing. Altogether roughly 16,000 clones are present, about 89% being singletons, with the ten largest covering about 1.8%. The sample's time point: pre-treatment baseline. The starting material was blood, obtained from a patient treated with checkpoint blockade. These receptors were taken from a human donor with melanoma.

V is TRBV5-1 and J is TRBJ1-1; D is unclear. Trimming pared 0 bases from V and 4 bases from J, leaving 10 bases between. The CDR3 totals 14 residues. CDR1 is SGHRS and CDR2 is YFSETQ in the germline V gene. In DNA form, the CDR3 reads TGCGCCAGCAGCTTGGGGCAGGCGCCCACTGAAGCTTTCTTT. This codes for CASSLGQAPTEAFF. The full variable domain, in which reference TRBV5-1 and TRBJ1-1 provide the parts outside the CDR3, is KAGVTQTPRYLIKTRGQQVTLSCSPISGHRSVSWYQQTPGQGLQFLFEYFSETQRNKGNFPGRFSGRQFSNSRSEMNVSTLELGDSALYLCASSLGQAPTEAFFGQGTRLTVV.

The chain employs TRBV28 and TRBJ1-4, with D hard to call. V lost 7 bases to trimming and J lost 5 bases, with 14 bases between them. The CDR3 has 14 amino acids. Germline CDR1 reads MDHEN; CDR2 reads SYDVKM. The CDR3 coding sequence is TGTGCCAGCAAAGAGGGCAGGAGGAATGAAAAACTGTTTTTT. Translated: CASKEGRRNEKLFF.

The J gene is TRBJ2-7, the V gene TRBV27, with D tentatively TRBD1 (6 bases). The CDR3 totals 15 residues. The germline CDR1 and CDR2 sequences are MNHEY and SMNVEV (reference sequence). The V gene lost 2 bases and the J gene lost 2 bases, with 13 bases spanning the gap. The CDR3 nucleotides read TGTGCCAGCAGTTTAAAGCAGGGGATGACCTACGAGCAGTACTTC. As protein: CASSLKQGMTYEQYF.

The chain joins TRBV27 to TRBJ2-1, with D perhaps matching TRBD2 (6 bases). Germline CDR1 MNHEY, CDR2 SMNVEV (reference sequence). The CDR3 runs 18 residues. V lost 3 bases and J lost 0, with 18 bases in between. The CDR3 bases are TGTGCCAGCAGTTTTTCGAGCGGGCCCAGGAGCTCCTACAATGAGCAGTTCTTC. It yields the protein CASSFSSGPRSSYNEQFF.

The rearrangement links TRBV29-1 to TRBJ2-5; TRBD1 aligns across 9 bases. Looked up from germline, CDR1 is SQVTM and CDR2 is ANQGSEA. This CDR3 is 12 amino acids long. V trimming: 7 bases; J trimming: 6 bases; junction bases outside the gene matches: 6. CDR3 nucleotide sequence: TGCAGCGCCTCAGGACAGGGGCAGACCCAGTACTTC. Translation gives CSASGQGQTQYF.